One sample yielded the 6 T cell receptor beta chains listed below, sequenced in a study of CD8 T cells in Susac syndrome (dated by TCRdb to between 2018 and 2021). The method behind the library was the immunoSEQ multiplex PCR assay. RNA was extracted with the RNeasy kit and roughly 0.45 to 1 ug was reverse transcribed using random hexamers. TCRdb applied fastp at Q25 and MiXCR to the public reads, then kept only in-frame beta chains. Every CDR3 protein is listed once, alongside the most common genes and DNA of its rows. The sample includes some 190,000 distinct CDR3 sequences, with approximately 94% observed a single time. The ten largest clonotypes hold 0.1% of the sample. The sequenced sample was CD4+ T cells from PBMCs. The receptors here all came from a human donor in good health.

The chain carries TRBV29-1 and TRBJ2-5, with 10 nucleotides matching TRBD2. Germline values: CDR1 SQVTM, CDR2 ANQGSEA. CDR3 length equals 16 residues. The ends lost 1 base at V and 6 bases at J; junction bases unmatched: 11. The CDR3, as DNA: TGCAGCGTTGAAGGGACGAGCGGGGGGGCCGTAAAGACCCAGTACTTC. Translation: CSVEGTSGGAVKTQYF.

The V and J genes are TRBV2 and TRBJ2-7; D unresolved. V gave up 7 bases and J gave up 3 bases, with 10 bases separating them. CDR3 size: 12 residues. CDR1 SNHLY and CDR2 FYNNEI come from the germline V gene. The CDR3 DNA sequence: TGTGCCAGCAAGTCGAACGGCTACGAGCAGTACTTC. The encoded protein is CASKSNGYEQYF.

This clonotype was observed a few times. CDR3: CATRVRDSPLHF. In DNA, the CDR3 is TGTGCCACCAGGGTTCGGGATTCACCCCTCCACTTT. This chain uses TRBV6-2 or TRBV6-3 with TRBJ1-6, with a weak D call TRBD1 (5 bases). The CDR3 sequence is 12 residues long. V lost 10 bases and J 8 bases, leaving 12 bases between the germline ends. Looked up from germline, CDR1 is MNHEY and CDR2 is SVGEGT.

The chain has TRBV20-1 and TRBJ2-3; D possibly uses TRBD1 or TRBD2 (5 bases each). CDR1 is DFQATT and CDR2 is SNEGSKA in the germline V gene (reference sequence). V shed 2 bases and J shed 2 bases, with 11 bases lying between them. The CDR3 has 14 residues. The CDR3 here is CSARMGTHTDTQYF. As DNA, the CDR3 is TGCAGTGCTAGAATGGGGACCCACACAGATACGCAGTATTTT.

This rearrangement joins TRBV6-1 to TRBJ2-1; 11 bases map to TRBD2. V trimming: 7 bases; J trimming: 8 bases; junction bases outside the gene matches: 7. The CDR3 runs 14 residues. The germline gives CDR1 MNHNS, CDR2 SASEGT. CDR3 coding DNA: TGTGCCAGCAACCTACTAGCGGGGGTTCATGAGCAGTTCTTC. It encodes CASNLLAGVHEQFF.

The chain links TRBV5-1 to TRBJ1-1; a weak D match, TRBD1 (5 bases). This CDR3 spans 15 amino acids. Germline CDR1 and CDR2: SGHRS and YFSETQ. The V and J ends lost 6 bases and 6 bases respectively, with 21 bases between them. The CDR3 here is CASTYETGTGAEAFF. CDR3 DNA sequence: TGCGCCAGCACCTACGAAACCGGGACGGGGGCTGAAGCTTTCTTT.